This record concerns one T cell receptor (beta chain) sequence. This record comes from a study of blood T cell repertoires in COVID-19. Study in general: Sample material is recorded as cDNA or gDNA derived from T cells, B-cell-depleted T cells, or PBMCs.

TCRdb keeps only in-frame clones here, not all; method: immunoSEQ multiplex PCR. The sample carries 250,000 or so clones, roughly 90% recorded once. Cohorts were based on clinical histories the participants reported. For recovered donors of Cohort 3, there were two negative PCRs, clearance, or symptom resolution. The TCR was taken from a man aged 40-50 years who had recovered from COVID-19. The sequencing sample was made of PBMCs or T cells enriched from blood (not recorded which).

The CDR3 region has the DNA TGTGCCACCAGTGACCAGGGGACGGAGACCCAGTACTTC. It encodes CATSDQGTETQYF. This chain joins TRBV24-1 and TRBJ2-5; D may be TRBD1 (6 bases). This CDR3 has 13 amino acids. Germline V gene lookup returns CDR1 KGHDR and CDR2 SFDVKD. Trimming shortened V by 4 bases and J by 5 bases, and 10 bases separated the two germline ends.